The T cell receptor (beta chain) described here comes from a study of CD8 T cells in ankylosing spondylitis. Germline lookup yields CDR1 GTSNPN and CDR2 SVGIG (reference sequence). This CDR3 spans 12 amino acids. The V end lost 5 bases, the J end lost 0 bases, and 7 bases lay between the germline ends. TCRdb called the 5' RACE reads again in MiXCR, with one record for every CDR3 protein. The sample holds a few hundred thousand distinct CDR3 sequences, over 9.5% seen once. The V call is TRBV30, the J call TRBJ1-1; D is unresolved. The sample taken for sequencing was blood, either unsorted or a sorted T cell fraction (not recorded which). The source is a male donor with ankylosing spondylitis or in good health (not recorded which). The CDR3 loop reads CAWGYMNTEAFF. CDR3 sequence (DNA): TGTGCCTGGGGATACATGAACACTGAAGCTTTCTTT.